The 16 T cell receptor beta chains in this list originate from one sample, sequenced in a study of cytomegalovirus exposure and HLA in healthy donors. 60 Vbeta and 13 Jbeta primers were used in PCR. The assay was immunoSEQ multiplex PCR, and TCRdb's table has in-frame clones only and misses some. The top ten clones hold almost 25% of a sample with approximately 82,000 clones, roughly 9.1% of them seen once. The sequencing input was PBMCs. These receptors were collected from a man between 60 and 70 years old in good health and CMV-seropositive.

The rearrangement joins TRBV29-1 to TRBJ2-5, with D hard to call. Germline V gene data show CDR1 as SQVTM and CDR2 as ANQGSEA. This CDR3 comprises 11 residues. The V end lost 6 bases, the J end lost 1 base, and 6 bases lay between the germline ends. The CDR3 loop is CSVEPQETQYF. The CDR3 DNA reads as TGCAGCGTGGAGCCCCAAGAGACCCAGTACTTC.

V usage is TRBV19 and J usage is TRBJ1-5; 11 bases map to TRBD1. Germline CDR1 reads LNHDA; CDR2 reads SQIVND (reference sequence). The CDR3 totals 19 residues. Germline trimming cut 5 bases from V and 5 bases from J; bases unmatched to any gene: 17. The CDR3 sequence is CASSPNWDRGVTVDQPQHF. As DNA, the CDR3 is TGTGCCAGTAGTCCAAACTGGGACAGGGGGGTGACTGTGGATCAGCCCCAGCATTTT.

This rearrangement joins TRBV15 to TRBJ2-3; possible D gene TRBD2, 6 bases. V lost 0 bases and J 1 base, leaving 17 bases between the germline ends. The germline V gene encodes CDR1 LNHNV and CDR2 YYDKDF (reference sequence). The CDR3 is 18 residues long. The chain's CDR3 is CATSRDPGVGAGTDTQYF. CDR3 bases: TGTGCCACCAGCAGAGACCCGGGGGTAGGAGCTGGCACAGATACGCAGTATTTT.

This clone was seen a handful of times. This chain's CDR3 is CAWVPGLAPTYEQYF. The DNA of the CDR3 is TGTGCCTGGGTACCGGGACTAGCTCCCACCTACGAGCAGTACTTC. V usage is TRBV30 and J usage is TRBJ2-7, with TRBD2 matching over 9 bases. CDR1 and CDR2 (germline): GTSNPN, SVGIG (reference sequence). Losses at the gene ends were 5 bases for V and 2 bases for J; bases not matched to a gene: 10. The CDR3 has 15 amino acids.

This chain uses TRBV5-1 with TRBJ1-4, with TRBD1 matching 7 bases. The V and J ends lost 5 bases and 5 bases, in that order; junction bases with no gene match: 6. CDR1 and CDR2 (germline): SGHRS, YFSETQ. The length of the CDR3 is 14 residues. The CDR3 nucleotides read TGCGCCAGCAGTACGGGACAGAGAAATGAAAAACTGTTTTTT. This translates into CASSTGQRNEKLFF.

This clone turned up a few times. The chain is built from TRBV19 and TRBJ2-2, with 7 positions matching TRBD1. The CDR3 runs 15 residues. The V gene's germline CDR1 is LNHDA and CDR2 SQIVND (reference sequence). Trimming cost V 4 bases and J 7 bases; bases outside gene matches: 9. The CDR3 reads CASSTRDSSSGELFF. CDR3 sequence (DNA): TGTGCCAGTAGTACTCGGGACAGTTCGAGCGGGGAGCTGTTTTTT.

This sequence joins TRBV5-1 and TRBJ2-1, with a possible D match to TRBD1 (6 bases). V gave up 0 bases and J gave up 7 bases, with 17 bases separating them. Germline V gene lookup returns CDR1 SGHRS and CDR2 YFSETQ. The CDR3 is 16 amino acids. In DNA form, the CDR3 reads TGCGCCAGCAGCTTGGGAGGACAGATATTATGGAATGAGCAGTTCTTC. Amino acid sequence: CASSLGGQILWNEQFF.

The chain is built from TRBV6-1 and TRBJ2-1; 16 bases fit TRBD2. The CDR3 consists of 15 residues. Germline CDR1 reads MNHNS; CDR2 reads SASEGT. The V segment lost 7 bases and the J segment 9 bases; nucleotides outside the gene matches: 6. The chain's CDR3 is CASTPGLAGGSEQFF. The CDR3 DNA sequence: TGTGCCAGCACTCCGGGACTAGCGGGGGGGAGTGAGCAGTTCTTC.

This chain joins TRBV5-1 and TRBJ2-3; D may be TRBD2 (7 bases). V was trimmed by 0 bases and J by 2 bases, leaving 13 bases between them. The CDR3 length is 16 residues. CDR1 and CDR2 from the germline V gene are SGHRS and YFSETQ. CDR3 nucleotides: TGCGCCAGCAGCTTGGTGGCGGGGGCCCTCACAGATACGCAGTATTTT. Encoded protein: CASSLVAGALTDTQYF.

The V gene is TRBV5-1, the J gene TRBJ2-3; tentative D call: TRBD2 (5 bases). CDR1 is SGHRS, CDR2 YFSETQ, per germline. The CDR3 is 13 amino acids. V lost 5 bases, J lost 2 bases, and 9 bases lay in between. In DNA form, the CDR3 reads TGCGCCAGCAGTTGGGAGCCCACAGATACGCAGTATTTT. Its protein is CASSWEPTDTQYF.

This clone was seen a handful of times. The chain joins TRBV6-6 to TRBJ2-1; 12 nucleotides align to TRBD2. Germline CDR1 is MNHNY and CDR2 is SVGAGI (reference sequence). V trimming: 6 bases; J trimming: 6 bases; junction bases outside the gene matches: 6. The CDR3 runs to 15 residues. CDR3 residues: CASSPGLAGRNEQFF. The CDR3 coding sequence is TGTGCCAGCAGCCCCGGACTAGCGGGACGCAATGAGCAGTTCTTC.

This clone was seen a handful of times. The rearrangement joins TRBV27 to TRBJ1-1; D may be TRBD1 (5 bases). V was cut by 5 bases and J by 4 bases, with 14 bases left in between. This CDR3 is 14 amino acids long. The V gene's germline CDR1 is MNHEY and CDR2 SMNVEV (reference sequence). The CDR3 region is CASSRHGGSTEAFF. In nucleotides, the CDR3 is TGTGCCAGCAGTCGGCATGGGGGGAGCACTGAAGCTTTCTTT.

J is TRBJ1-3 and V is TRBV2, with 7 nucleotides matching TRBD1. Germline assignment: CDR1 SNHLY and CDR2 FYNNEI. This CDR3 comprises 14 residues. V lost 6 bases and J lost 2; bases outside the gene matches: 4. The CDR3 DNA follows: TGTGCCAGCAGCCCCGGGACAGCTGGAAACACCATATATTTT. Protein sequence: CASSPGTAGNTIYF.

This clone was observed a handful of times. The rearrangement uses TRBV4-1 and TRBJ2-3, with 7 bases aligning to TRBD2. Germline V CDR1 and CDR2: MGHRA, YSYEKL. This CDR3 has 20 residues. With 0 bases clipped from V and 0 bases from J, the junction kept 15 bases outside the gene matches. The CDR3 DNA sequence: TGCGCCAGCAGCCAAGATTGGTCGGGCGGGGGAGAGCCTAGCACAGATACGCAGTATTTT. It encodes CASSQDWSGGGEPSTDTQYF.

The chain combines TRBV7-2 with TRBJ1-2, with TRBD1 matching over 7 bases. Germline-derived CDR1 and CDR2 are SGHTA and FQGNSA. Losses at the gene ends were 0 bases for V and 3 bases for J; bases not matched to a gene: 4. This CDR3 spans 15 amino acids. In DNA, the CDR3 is TGTGCCAGCAGCTTAGCACAGGGGCTTTACTATGGCTACACCTTC. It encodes CASSLAQGLYYGYTF.

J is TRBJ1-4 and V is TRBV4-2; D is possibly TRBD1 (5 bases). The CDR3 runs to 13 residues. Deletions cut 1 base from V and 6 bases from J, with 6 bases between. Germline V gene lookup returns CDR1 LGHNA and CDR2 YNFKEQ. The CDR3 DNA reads TGTGCCAGCAGCCAAGGCAGGGATGAAAAACTGTTTTTT. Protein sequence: CASSQGRDEKLFF.